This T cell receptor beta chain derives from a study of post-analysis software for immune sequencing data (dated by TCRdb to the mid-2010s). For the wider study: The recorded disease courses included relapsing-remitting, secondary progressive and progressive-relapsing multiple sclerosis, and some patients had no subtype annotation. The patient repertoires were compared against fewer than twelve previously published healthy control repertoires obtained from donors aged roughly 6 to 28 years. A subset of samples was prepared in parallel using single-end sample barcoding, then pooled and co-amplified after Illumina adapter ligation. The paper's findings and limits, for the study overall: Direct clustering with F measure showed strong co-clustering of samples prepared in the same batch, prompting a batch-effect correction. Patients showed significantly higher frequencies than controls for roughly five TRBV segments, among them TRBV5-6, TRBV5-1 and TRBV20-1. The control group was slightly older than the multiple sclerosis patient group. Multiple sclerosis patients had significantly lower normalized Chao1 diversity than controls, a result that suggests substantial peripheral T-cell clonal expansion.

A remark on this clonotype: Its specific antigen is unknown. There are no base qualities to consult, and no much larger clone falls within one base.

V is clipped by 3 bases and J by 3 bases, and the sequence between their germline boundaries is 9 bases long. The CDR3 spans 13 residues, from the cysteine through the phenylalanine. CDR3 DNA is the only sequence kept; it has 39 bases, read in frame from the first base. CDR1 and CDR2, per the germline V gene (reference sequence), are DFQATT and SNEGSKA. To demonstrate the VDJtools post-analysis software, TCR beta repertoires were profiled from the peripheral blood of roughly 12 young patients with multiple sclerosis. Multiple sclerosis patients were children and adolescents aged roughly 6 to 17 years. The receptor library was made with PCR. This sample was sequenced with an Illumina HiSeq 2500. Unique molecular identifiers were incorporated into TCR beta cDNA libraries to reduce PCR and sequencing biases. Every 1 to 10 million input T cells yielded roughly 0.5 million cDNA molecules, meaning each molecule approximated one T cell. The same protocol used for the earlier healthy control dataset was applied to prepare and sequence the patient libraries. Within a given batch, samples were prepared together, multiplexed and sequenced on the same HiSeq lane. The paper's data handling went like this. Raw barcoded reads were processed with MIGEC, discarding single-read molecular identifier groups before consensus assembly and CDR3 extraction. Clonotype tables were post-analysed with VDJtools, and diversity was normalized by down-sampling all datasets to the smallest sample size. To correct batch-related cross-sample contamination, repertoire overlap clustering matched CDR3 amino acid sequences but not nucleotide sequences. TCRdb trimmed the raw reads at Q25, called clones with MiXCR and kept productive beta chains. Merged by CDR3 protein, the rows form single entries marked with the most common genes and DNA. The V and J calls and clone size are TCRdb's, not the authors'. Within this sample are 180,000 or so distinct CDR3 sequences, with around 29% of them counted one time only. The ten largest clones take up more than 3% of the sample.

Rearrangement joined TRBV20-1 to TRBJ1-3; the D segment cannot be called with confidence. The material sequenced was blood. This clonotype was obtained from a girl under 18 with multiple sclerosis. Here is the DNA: TGCAGTGCTAGGGGCAGCCTTGGAAACACCATATATTTT. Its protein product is CSARGSLGNTIYF.